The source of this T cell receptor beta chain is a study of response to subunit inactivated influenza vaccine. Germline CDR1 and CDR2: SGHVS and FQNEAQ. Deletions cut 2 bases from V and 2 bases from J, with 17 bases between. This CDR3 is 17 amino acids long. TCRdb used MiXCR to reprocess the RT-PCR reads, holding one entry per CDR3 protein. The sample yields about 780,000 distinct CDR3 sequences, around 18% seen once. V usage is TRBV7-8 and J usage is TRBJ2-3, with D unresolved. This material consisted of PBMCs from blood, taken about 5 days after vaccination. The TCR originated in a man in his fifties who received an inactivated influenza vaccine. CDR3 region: CASSLPSRYSNTDTQYF. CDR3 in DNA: TGTGCCAGCAGCTTACCGAGCCGGTATTCTAACACAGATACGCAGTATTTT.